This T cell receptor beta chain is drawn from a study of blood T cell repertoires in COVID-19. Study details: Some COVID-19 samples were acute and others convalescent; all came from the United States, Italy and Spain. Sources were T cells, B-cell-depleted T cells, or PBMCs; the material itself was cDNA or gDNA.

The CDR3 is 17 residues long. V was clipped by 7 bases and J by 3 bases, with 22 bases between them. CDR1 and CDR2 from the germline V gene are MNHEY and SMNVEV (reference sequence). Per the original data handling: Reference gene primer amplification gave estimated nucleated cell counts. TCRdb's copy holds only in-frame clones and misses some; the assay was immunoSEQ multiplex PCR. That table is the source of V, J and clone size, and D and trimming were worked out from the DNA. The data contain around 60,000 clones, around 87% of them singletons. The sequence came from a human donor in a cohort sampled during active COVID-19. This chain links TRBV27 with TRBJ2-1; possible D gene TRBD2, 6 bases. Sequencing was done on a sample of peripheral blood. The CDR3 sequence is CASKGFNSGRDYNEQFF. CDR3 DNA sequence: TGTGCCAGCAAAGGTTTTAACTCGGGGCGGGACTACAATGAGCAGTTCTTC.